This T cell receptor beta chain appears in the sequencing data of a study of human T cells and chemical hapten exposure. Study at large: Patch testing was performed with 0.01% DPC on the upper back, with reading at 6 days. Patients having alopecia areata, totalis or universalis were mostly female.

TCRdb recomputed calls from the RACE reads with MiXCR, one row per CDR3 protein. Of approximately 38,000 distinct CDR3 sequences in the sample, approximately 10% were seen once. Time point denoted: pre-sensitization, week 0. Treatment noted: therapeutic diphenylcyclopropenone sensitization with weekly scalp DPC. Each donor was an alopecia patient between 18 and 70 years of age who qualified for DPC. Concerning this clonotype itself: Its antigen is not identified.

Study results and limitations: Significantly more large CDR3 similarity clusters were formed by expanded TCRs than by controls.

The length of the CDR3 is 15 residues. V shed 0 bases and J shed 5 bases, with 11 bases lying between them. The chain employs TRBV12-3 or TRBV12-4 and TRBJ2-1; D may be TRBD2 (6 bases). The TCR originated in a man aged 25-40 years with alopecia areata. Some clones in this sample may be carry-over from other donors' samples. This sample comprised whole blood, obtained in connection with sensitization to the hapten diphenylcyclopropenone (DPC). CDR3 bases: TGTGCCAGCAGTTTAGCGGCTAGCGCTAACAATGAGCAGTTCTTC. It codes for CASSLAASANNEQFF.